This T cell receptor beta chain was recorded in a study of patients and donors after allogeneic stem cell transplantation. TCRdb recomputed calls from the RT-PCR reads with MiXCR, one row per CDR3 protein. This sample has about 160,000 distinct CDR3 sequences, with around 28% found just once. Germline CDR1 is ENHRY and CDR2 is SYGVKD. This CDR3 has 16 amino acids. V lost 1 base and J lost 6; bases outside the gene matches: 5. Sequencing input: blood, either unsorted or a sorted T cell fraction (not recorded which). This receptor was obtained from a human donor who was either an allogeneic HSCT recipient or a stem cell or donor lymphocyte infusion donor (not recorded which). It is not recorded whose cells these are; they may come from a transplant donor. The rearrangement links TRBV10-3 to TRBJ2-2, with 10 bases aligning to TRBD2. The CDR3 loop is CAISEWPSGSAGELFF. DNA of the CDR3: TGTGCCATCAGTGAGTGGCCTAGCGGGAGCGCCGGGGAGCTGTTTTTT.